Each of the 10 T cell receptor beta chains below was sequenced from the same sample in a study of beta chain features in type 1 diabetes. TCRB transcripts that were expressed got sequenced, as all of the isolated RNA had been reverse transcribed. Sequenced by immunoSEQ multiplex PCR; TCRdb stores in-frame clones only, minus some. The sample records 450,000 or so clones, about an eighth being singletons. The sequenced sample consisted of naive CD4+ T cells from blood. The receptor source for this set is a woman between 18 and 29 years old in good health.

The sample holds a few counts of this clone. The chain uses TRBV15 and TRBJ2-7, with D tentatively TRBD1 or TRBD2 (6 bases each). From germline, CDR1 is LNHNV and CDR2 YYDKDF (reference sequence). V was shortened by 4 bases and J by 2 bases, with 12 bases between the two germline ends. The CDR3 is made up of 14 amino acids. The CDR3 is CATSKGGLTYEQYV. In DNA form, the CDR3 reads TGTGCCACCAGCAAAGGGGGGTTAACCTACGAGCAGTACGTC.

The chain combines TRBV11-3 with TRBJ2-7, with a tentative D call TRBD1 (6 bases). V was shortened by 5 bases and J by 2 bases, with 16 bases between the two germline ends. Germline V gives CDR1 SGHNT, CDR2 YENEEA. The CDR3 runs 15 residues. The CDR3 loop is CASSTRRGGTYEQYF. CDR3 bases: TGTGCCAGCAGCACCAGGCGAGGGGGAACCTACGAGCAGTACTTC.

This clone showed up just a few times. V is TRBV18 and J is TRBJ2-3; D gene uncertain. V was cut by 4 bases and J by 6 bases, with 8 bases left in between. The germline CDR1 and CDR2 sequences are KGHSH and LQKENI. The length of the CDR3 is 12 residues. CDR3 residues: CASSLHLDTQYF. The CDR3 coding sequence is TGTGCCAGCTCACTGCATTTGGATACGCAGTATTTT.

The V gene is TRBV6-6, the J gene TRBJ2-7; 9 nucleotides agree with TRBD2. This CDR3 comprises 15 residues. Germline CDR1 and CDR2: MNHNY and SVGAGI (reference sequence). V was clipped by 9 bases and J by 6 bases; unmatched bases: 15. The CDR3 region is CASPPRSGSFVEQYF. CDR3 DNA: TGTGCCAGTCCCCCCCGTAGCGGGAGTTTTGTCGAGCAGTACTTC.

The rearrangement uses TRBV7-2 and TRBJ2-7; a weak D match, TRBD1 (5 bases). This CDR3 spans 13 amino acids. The V end lost 2 bases, the J end lost 3 bases, and 8 bases lay between the germline ends. Germline values: CDR1 SGHTA, CDR2 FQGNSA. For the CDR3, the DNA is TGTGCCAGCAGCTTAAACAGGCACTACGAGCAGTACGTC. It yields the protein CASSLNRHYEQYV.

J is TRBJ1-2 and V is TRBV29-1; no definite D call. This CDR3 comprises 13 residues. Trimming took off 6 bases at V and 4 bases at J, with 15 bases between the two ends. Germline assignment: CDR1 SQVTM and CDR2 ANQGSEA. CDR3 sequence (DNA): TGCAGCGTGAACAGCGGGCTCCGCTATGGCTACACCTTC. It encodes CSVNSGLRYGYTF.

The V call is TRBV19, the J call TRBJ2-1; 8 nucleotides agree with TRBD2. Trimming cost V 3 bases and J 2 bases; bases outside gene matches: 9. The CDR3 has 17 amino acids. Germline V gene lookup returns CDR1 LNHDA and CDR2 SQIVND (reference sequence). CDR3 nucleotides: TGTGCCAGTAGTATTAGATCCCGCGGGGGGACCTACAATGAGCAGTTCTTC. Amino acids: CASSIRSRGGTYNEQFF.

The CDR3 reads CASSQDGAQETQYF. The CDR3 DNA reads TGCGCCAGCAGCCAAGATGGGGCACAAGAGACCCAGTACTTC. The rearrangement uses TRBV4-3 and TRBJ2-5, with TRBD1 as a possible D gene (5 bases). The CDR3 loop spans 14 amino acids. CDR1 LGHNA and CDR2 YSLEER come from the germline V gene. V lost 0 bases, J lost 2 bases, and 7 bases lay in between.

This clone has only a few counts. V and J are TRBV19 and TRBJ2-7; D is ambiguous. Per the germline V gene, CDR1 is LNHDA and CDR2 is SQIVND (reference sequence). CDR3 length: 13 amino acids. The germline V and J ends were trimmed by 6 bases and 3 bases, with 12 bases remaining between them. The CDR3 nucleotides read TGTGCCAGTAGATCCCGGACGCTCTACGAGCAGTACTTC. As protein: CASRSRTLYEQYF.

This clone was detected only a few times. The chain uses TRBV7-3 and TRBJ2-5; TRBD2 aligns across 11 bases. This CDR3 has 15 residues. Germline V CDR1 and CDR2: SGHTA, FQGTGA. V was pared by 3 bases and J by 5 bases, with 5 bases of the junction left unmatched. Here the CDR3 DNA reads TGTGCCAGCAGCTTTACTAGCGGGAGCGTGGAGACCCAGTACTTC. Its translation is CASSFTSGSVETQYF.